These 8 T cell receptor beta chains were sequenced from one sample in a study of shared clonotypes between healthy human individuals. TCRdb keeps only in-frame clones here, not all; method: immunoSEQ multiplex PCR. The sample has approximately 640,000 clones, less than 80% seen once. What was sequenced was memory CD4+ T cells sorted from blood. Subset indicated: CD45RA-negative fraction. These receptors came from a woman in her 30s in good health.

A word on this clone: This may arise from a read error, as a much more abundant clone is one base away. This sample includes further DNA sequences coding for the same CDR3. The chain has TRBV5-1 and TRBJ1-3, with a possible D match to TRBD1 (5 bases). Germline V CDR1 and CDR2: SGHRS, YFSETQ. The CDR3 contains 14 residues. V was clipped by 0 bases and J by 4 bases, with 8 bases between them. The CDR3 protein is CASSLGTTGNTIYF. The CDR3 DNA reads as TGCGCCAGCAGCTTGGGGACAACAGGAAACACCATATATTTT.

A remark on this clone: Different DNA sequences within this sample yield the same CDR3. V usage is TRBV5-1 and J usage is TRBJ2-3; TRBD2 matches at 8 bases. Trimming cost V 5 bases and J 0 bases; bases outside gene matches: 2. Germline V gene lookup returns CDR1 SGHRS and CDR2 YFSETQ. CDR3 length: 14 residues. The CDR3 sequence is CASSSGASTDTQYF. DNA of the CDR3: TGCGCCAGCAGTAGCGGGGCTAGCACAGATACGCAGTATTTT.

The chain has TRBV7-2 and TRBJ1-2, with D unclear. V was clipped by 5 bases and J by 4 bases, with 8 bases between them. The CDR3 covers 12 residues. CDR1 and CDR2 from the germline V gene are SGHTA and FQGNSA. The CDR3 protein is CASSLPLYGYTF. Here the CDR3 DNA reads TGTGCCAGCAGCCTCCCGCTCTATGGCTACACCTTC.

This clone was detected a few times. This chain connects TRBV29-1 to TRBJ1-3; D is undetermined. CDR1 is SQVTM, CDR2 ANQGSEA, per germline. V lost 8 bases, J lost 4 bases, and 15 bases lay in between. There are 13 residues in the CDR3. This chain's CDR3 is CSFLDAAGNTIYF. Written as DNA, the CDR3 is TGCAGCTTTTTGGACGCCGCAGGAAACACCATATATTTT.

The chain uses TRBV27 and TRBJ2-7; D is possibly TRBD2 (6 bases). This CDR3 spans 15 amino acids. Trimming left V 5 bases short and J 6 bases short, with 20 bases between. Germline values: CDR1 MNHEY, CDR2 SMNVEV (reference sequence). CDR3 amino acids: CASSPISGLPSEQYF. Written as DNA, the CDR3 is TGTGCCAGCAGTCCGATCTCGGGACTTCCCTCCGAGCAGTACTTC.

The gene calls are TRBV19 and TRBJ1-5, with D unclear. The CDR3 covers 13 residues. V was pared by 7 bases and J by 3 bases, with 10 bases between. Germline V gene data show CDR1 as LNHDA and CDR2 as SQIVND (reference sequence). CDR3 residues: CASTSGDNQPQHF. CDR3 bases: TGTGCCAGTACGTCTGGGGACAATCAGCCCCAGCATTTT.

As to this clone: The same CDR3 can be traced to other DNA sequences in this sample. J is TRBJ2-2 and V is TRBV7-9; 10 nucleotides agree with TRBD1. The CDR3 sequence is 16 residues long. After removal of 5 bases from V and 1 base from J, the junction contained 4 bases not matched to a gene. The V gene's germline CDR1 is SEHNR and CDR2 FQNEAQ (reference sequence). The CDR3 DNA reads TGTGCCAGCAGCCCCGGACAGGGGGGGAACACCGGGGAGCTGTTTTTT. Its protein is CASSPGQGGNTGELFF. Supplemented by reference TRBV7-9 and TRBJ2-2, the full variable domain reads DTGVSQNPRHKITKRGQNVTFRCDPISEHNRLYWYRQTLGQGPEFLTYFQNEAQLEKSRLLSDRFSAERPKGSFSTLEIQRTEQGDSAMYLCASSPGQGGNTGELFFGEGSRLTVL.

The CDR3 region has the DNA TGCGCCAGCAGCCAAACTCCCGTTCAGGGCGCGGGACAGCCCCAGCATTTT. Its translation: CASSQTPVQGAGQPQHF. The chain employs TRBV4-1 and TRBJ1-5, with D possibly TRBD1 on 5 matching bases. V was shortened by 2 bases and J by 7 bases, with 21 bases between the two germline ends. The CDR3 totals 17 residues. CDR1 MGHRA and CDR2 YSYEKL come from the germline V gene.